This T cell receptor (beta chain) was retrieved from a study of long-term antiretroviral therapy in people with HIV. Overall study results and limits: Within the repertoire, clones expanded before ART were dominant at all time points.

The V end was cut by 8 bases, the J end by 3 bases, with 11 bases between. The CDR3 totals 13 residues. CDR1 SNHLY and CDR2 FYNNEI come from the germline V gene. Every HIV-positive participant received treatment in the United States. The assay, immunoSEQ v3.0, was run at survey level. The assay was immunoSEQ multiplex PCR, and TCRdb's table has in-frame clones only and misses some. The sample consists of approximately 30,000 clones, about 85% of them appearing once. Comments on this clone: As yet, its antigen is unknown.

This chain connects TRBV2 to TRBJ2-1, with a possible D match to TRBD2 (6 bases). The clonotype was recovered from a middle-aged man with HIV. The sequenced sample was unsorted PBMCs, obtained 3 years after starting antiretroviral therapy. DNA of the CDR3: TGTGCCAGCTCTTTAGCGGACTACAATGAGCAGTTCTTC. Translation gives CASSLADYNEQFF.